Described below is a single TCR beta chain sequence and its context. Per the germline V gene, CDR1 is SGHNT and CDR2 is YENEEA. The CDR3 is 13 amino acids. V lost 1 base, J lost 9 bases, and 12 bases lay in between. As handled by the study authors: Reference gene primer amplification in the assay estimated nucleated cell counts. Repertoires were generated with immunoSEQ multiplex PCR, while TCRdb's copy carries only in-frame clones and drops some. From that table come the V and J calls and clone size; the DNA was used to work out D and trimming. The sample carries 350,000 to 450,000 clones, just over 90% recorded once. The sample originates from a study of blood T cell repertoires in COVID-19. Clinical histories supplied by participants themselves formed the basis of cohort assignment.

Sequencing was done on a sample of PBMCs or T cells enriched from blood (not recorded which). The J gene is TRBJ2-5, the V gene TRBV11-3; tentatively, D is TRBD1 (6 bases). This TCR derives from a woman between 35 and 50 years old who had been exposed to COVID-19. CDR3 in DNA: TGTGCCAGCAGCTTAGTCCAGGGGTCGGCCCAGTACTTC. Its translation: CASSLVQGSAQYF.